A single sample gave rise to the 3 T cell receptor beta chains below, sequenced in a study of cytomegalovirus exposure and HLA in healthy donors (dated by TCRdb to between 2016 and 2019). Library preparation used the immunoSEQ multiplex PCR assay. For the multiplex PCR, a mixture combining 60 forward primers for TCR Vbeta segments and 13 reverse primers for TCR Jbeta segments was used. TCRdb provides this immuneACCESS table in a form limited to in-frame rearrangements. Some clones are lacking; in checked studies, under half of them reflect an unresolved V gene, and why the rest are absent is not known. A total of fewer than 250,000 clones appear in this sample, around 76% of them only once. The ten largest clonotypes hold approximately 6% of the sample. The source material was PBMCs. The receptors stem from a man in his forties or fifties in good health and CMV-seropositive.

The chain couples TRBV9 to TRBJ1-2; 7 bases match TRBD1. CDR1 and CDR2 (germline): SGDLS, YYNGEE. V was clipped by 7 bases and J by 3 bases; unmatched bases: 3. The CDR3 is 12 amino acids. CDR3 in DNA: TGTGCCAGCGCCGGGACAGACTATGGCTACACCTTC. It is translated as CASAGTDYGYTF. The entire variable domain, with the rest obtained from reference TRBV9 and TRBJ1-2, is as follows: DSGVTQTPKHLITATGQRVTLRCSPRSGDLSVYWYQQSLDQGLQFLIQYYNGEERAKGNILERFSAQQFPDLHSELNLSSLELGDSALYFCASAGTDYGYTFGSGTRLTVV.

The rearrangement uses TRBV30 and TRBJ2-1; a possible D gene is TRBD2 (5 bases). Germline-derived CDR1 and CDR2 are GTSNPN and SVGIG (reference sequence). This CDR3 has 11 residues. V shed 3 bases and J shed 10 bases, with 10 bases lying between them. CDR3 coding DNA: TGTGCCTGGAGGAGGGTAAGGGAGCAGTTCTTC. Translated: CAWRRVREQFF. The complete variable domain, with remaining parts taken from reference TRBV30 and TRBJ2-1, reads SQTIHQWPATLVQPVGSPLSLECTVEGTSNPNLYWYRQAAGRGLQLLFYSVGIGQISSEVPQNLSASRPQDRQFILSSKKLLLSDSGFYLCAWRRVREQFFGPGTRLTVL.

The chain couples TRBV27 to TRBJ1-5; TRBD1 agrees at 8 bases. J was trimmed by 1 base and V by 7 bases; bases with no gene match: 6. Germline V gives CDR1 MNHEY, CDR2 SMNVEV (reference sequence). The CDR3 covers 15 residues. The CDR3 nucleotides are TGTGCCAGCAAACAACGACAGGGGAGCAATCAGCCCCAGCATTTT. Residues: CASKQRQGSNQPQHF.